The 5 T cell receptor beta chains in this list originate from one sample, sequenced in a study of OX40 agonist ivuxolimab in advanced cancers. Sequencing was performed with immunoSEQ multiplex PCR; in TCRdb, only in-frame clones are kept and a portion is missing. This table has some 74,000 clones, around 89% appearing once. Sequenced here: CD4+ or CD8+ T cells sorted from blood, sampled in a trial of the OX40 agonist ivuxolimab. The receptors shown here come from an adult with an advanced solid tumor such as melanoma, head and neck, liver or kidney cancer.

The rearrangement links TRBV5-1 to TRBJ2-5, with unresolved D. Germline V gene lookup returns CDR1 SGHRS and CDR2 YFSETQ. Trimming stripped 2 bases from V and 4 bases from J, with 9 bases between. The CDR3 covers 13 residues. CDR3 DNA: TGCGCCAGCAGCTTCCCAGAAGCAGAGACCCAGTACTTC. Translated: CASSFPEAETQYF.

This clone was observed a single time. The rearrangement uses TRBV29-1 and TRBJ1-3; no reliable D call. Germline lookup yields CDR1 SQVTM and CDR2 ANQGSEA. CDR3 size: 12 residues. The ends were cut back, 6 bases at V and 0 bases at J, with 6 bases in the middle. CDR3 amino acids: CSVASSGNTIYF. In nucleotides, the CDR3 is TGCAGCGTGGCAAGCTCTGGAAACACCATATATTTT.

The rearrangement links TRBV7-8 to TRBJ1-2; a possible D gene is TRBD1 (6 bases). The length of the CDR3 is 13 residues. V lost 4 bases to trimming and J lost 7 bases, with 13 bases between them. The germline V gene encodes CDR1 SGHVS and CDR2 FQNEAQ. The CDR3 bases are TGTGCCAGCAGCTCAGACCCAGGGGCTGGCTACACCTTC. Translated, it gives CASSSDPGAGYTF.

The chain uses TRBV6-5 and TRBJ1-2, with D unresolved. The CDR3 runs to 13 residues. The V and J ends lost 6 bases and 2 bases respectively, with 10 bases between them. CDR1 and CDR2 (germline): MNHEY, SVGAGI. The CDR3 DNA is TGTGCCAGCAGCATCGACACGAACTATGGCTACACCTTC. This encodes CASSIDTNYGYTF.

The J gene is TRBJ1-2, the V gene TRBV29-1; possible D gene TRBD1, 5 bases. CDR1 is SQVTM and CDR2 is ANQGSEA in the germline V gene. Trimming left V 6 bases short and J 8 bases short, with 19 bases between. The CDR3 extends over 13 amino acids. CDR3 residues: CSVGTGTGGGYTF. The CDR3 DNA follows: TGCAGCGTAGGCACCGGGACCGGAGGGGGCTACACCTTC.